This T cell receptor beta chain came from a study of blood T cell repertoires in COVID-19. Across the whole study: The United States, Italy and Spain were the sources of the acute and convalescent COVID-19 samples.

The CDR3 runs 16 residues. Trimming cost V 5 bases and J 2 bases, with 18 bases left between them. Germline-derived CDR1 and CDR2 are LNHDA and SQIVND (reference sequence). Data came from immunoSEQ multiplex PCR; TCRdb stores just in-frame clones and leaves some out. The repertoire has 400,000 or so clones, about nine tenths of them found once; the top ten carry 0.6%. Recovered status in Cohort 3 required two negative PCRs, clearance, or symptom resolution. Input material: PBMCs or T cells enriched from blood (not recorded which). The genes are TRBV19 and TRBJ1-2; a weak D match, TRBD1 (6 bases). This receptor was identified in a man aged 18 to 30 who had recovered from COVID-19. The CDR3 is CASSLNRDTGNYGYTF. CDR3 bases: TGTGCCAGTAGTCTAAACCGGGACACAGGCAACTATGGCTACACCTTC.